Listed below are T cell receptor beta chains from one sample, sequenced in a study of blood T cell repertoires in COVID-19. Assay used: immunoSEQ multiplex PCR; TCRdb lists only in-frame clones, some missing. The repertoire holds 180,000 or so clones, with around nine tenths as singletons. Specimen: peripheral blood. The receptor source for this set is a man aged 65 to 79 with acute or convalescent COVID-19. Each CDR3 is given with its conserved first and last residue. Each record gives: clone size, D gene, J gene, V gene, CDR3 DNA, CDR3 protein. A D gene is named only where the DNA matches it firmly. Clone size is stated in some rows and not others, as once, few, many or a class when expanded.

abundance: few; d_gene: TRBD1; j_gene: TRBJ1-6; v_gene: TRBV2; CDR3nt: TGTGCCAGCAGGAGTAGGACAGGGAATTCACCCCTCCACTTT; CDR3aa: CASRSRTGNSPLHF
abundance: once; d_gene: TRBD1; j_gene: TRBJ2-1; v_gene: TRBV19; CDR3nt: TGTGCCAGTAGTCTGACTGGGACAGGGGAACGCAATGAGCAGTTCTTC; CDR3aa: CASSLTGTGERNEQFF
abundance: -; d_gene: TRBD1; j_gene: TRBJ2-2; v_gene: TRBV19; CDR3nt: TGTGCCAGTAGTACCCACAGGGGGCGCGGCACCGGGGAGCTGTTTTTT; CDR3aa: CASSTHRGRGTGELFF
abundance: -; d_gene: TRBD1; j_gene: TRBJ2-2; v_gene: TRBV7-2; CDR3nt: TGTGCCAGCACCAGAGACAGGGGTGGGTCCGGGGAGCTGTTTTTT; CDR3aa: CASTRDRGGSGELFF
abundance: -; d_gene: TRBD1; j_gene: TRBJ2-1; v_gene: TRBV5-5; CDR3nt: TGTGCCAGCAGCTTGACGGACAGGGAGGTTGAACAGTTCTTC; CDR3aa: CASSLTDREVEQFF
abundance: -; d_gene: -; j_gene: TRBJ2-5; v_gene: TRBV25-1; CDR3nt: TGTGCCAGCAGATTCTTGGAGACCCAGTACTTC; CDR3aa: CASRFLETQYF
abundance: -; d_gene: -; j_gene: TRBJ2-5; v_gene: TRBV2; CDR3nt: TGTGCCAGCAGGGAGTGGGAGACCCAGTACTTC; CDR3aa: CASREWETQYF
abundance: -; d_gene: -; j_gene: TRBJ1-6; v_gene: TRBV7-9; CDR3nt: TGTGCCAGCAGGTCCGTTTTTGGCGGGGATTCACCCCTCCACTTT; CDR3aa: CASRSVFGGDSPLHF
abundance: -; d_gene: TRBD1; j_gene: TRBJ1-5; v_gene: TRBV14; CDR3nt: TGTGCCAGCAGCCGGGGACAGGCCCAGCCCCAGCATTTT; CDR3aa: CASSRGQAQPQHF
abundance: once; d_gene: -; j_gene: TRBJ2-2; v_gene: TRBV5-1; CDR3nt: TGCGCCAGCAGCTTTGGGGGCGGCGGGGAGCTGTTTTTT; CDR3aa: CASSFGGGGELFF
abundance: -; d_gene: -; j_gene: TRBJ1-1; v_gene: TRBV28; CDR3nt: TGTGCCAGCAGTTTTTGGAAAGGGGATCGAGACACTGAAGCTTTCTTT; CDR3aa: CASSFWKGDRDTEAFF
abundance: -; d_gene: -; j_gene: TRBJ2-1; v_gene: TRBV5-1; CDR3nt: TGCGCCAGCAGCTTGATAGGTCGCGGACTACGCTACAATGAGCAGTTCTTC; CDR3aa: CASSLIGRGLRYNEQFF
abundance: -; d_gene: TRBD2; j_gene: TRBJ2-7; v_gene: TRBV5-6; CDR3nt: TGTGCCAGCAGCTTGGTAATCACTAGCGGGGGGGCTTCCTACGAGCAGTACTTC; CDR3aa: CASSLVITSGGASYEQYF
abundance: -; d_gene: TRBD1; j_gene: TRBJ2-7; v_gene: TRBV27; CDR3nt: TGTGCCAGCAGTCCCGGGACAGGGGGCTCCGAGCAGTACTTC; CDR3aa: CASSPGTGGSEQYF
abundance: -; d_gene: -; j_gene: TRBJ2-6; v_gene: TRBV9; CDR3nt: TGTGCCAGCAGCGCAGACCTAAGGGGCTCTGGGGCCAACGTCCTGACTTTC; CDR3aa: CASSADLRGSGANVLTF
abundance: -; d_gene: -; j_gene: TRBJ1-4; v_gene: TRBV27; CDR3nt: TGTGCCAGCACCCACAGGGTTAGGGAAAAACTGTTTTTT; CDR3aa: CASTHRVREKLFF
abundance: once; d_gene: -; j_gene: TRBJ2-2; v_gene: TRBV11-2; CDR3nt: TGTGCCAGCAGCCCACGAGTACAGGGTGGGGAGCTGTTTTTT; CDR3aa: CASSPRVQGGELFF
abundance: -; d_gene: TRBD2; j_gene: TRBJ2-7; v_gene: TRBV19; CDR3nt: TGTGCCAGTAGTCCGGGACTAGCGGGAGGGAGCTCCTACGAGCAGTACTTC; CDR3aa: CASSPGLAGGSSYEQYF
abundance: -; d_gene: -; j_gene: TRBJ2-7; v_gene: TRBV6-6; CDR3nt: TGTGCCAGCAGTTACGGGTGGAGCTCCTACGAGCAGTACTTC; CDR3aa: CASSYGWSSYEQYF
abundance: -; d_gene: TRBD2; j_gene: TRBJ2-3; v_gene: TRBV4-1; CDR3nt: TGCGCCAGCAGCCCACCTCCAGCGGGAGTAGCCGATACGCAGTATTTT; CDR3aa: CASSPPPAGVADTQYF
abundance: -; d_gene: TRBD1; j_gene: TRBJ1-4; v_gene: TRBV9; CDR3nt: TGTGCCAGCAGCCCGCGACAGGGGGAGATGAAAAAACTGTTTTTT; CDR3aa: CASSPRQGEMKKLFF
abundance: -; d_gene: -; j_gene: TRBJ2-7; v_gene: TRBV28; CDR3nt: TGTGCCAGCCGCCGGACAGGACTACGAGAGCAGTACTTC; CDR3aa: CASRRTGLREQYF
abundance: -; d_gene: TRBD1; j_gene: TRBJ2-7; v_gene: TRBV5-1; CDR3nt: TGCGCCAGCAGCGGTGGACAGGGCTTCTACGAGCAGTACTTC; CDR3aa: CASSGGQGFYEQYF
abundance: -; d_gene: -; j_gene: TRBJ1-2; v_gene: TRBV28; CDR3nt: TGTGCCAGCAGTTTCGAGGGCGGTGGCTACACCTTC; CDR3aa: CASSFEGGGYTF
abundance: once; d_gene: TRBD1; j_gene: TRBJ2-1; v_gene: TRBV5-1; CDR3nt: TGCGCCAGCAGCCCAGGGGGCTTCTACAATGAGCAGTTCTTC; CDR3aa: CASSPGGFYNEQFF
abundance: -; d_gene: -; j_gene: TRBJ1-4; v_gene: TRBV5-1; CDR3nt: TGCGCCAGCAGCTTGGGAGACATGCTAAATGAAAAACTGTTTTTT; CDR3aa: CASSLGDMLNEKLFF
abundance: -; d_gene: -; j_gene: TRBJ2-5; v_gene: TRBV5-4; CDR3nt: TGTGCCAGCAGCCCCCACCCGACAGGAGTTCTGGAGACCCAGTACTTC; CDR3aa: CASSPHPTGVLETQYF
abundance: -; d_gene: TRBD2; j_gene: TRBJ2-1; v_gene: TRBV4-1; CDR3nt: TGCGCCAGCAGCCAAGAGGTAGCGGGAGGGTACGATGAGCAGTTCTTC; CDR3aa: CASSQEVAGGYDEQFF
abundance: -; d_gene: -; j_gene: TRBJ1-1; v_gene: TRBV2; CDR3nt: TGTGCCAGCACCGAGCAGGGCGCTGAAGCTTTCTTT; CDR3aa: CASTEQGAEAFF
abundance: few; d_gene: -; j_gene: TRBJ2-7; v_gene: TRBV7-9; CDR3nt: TGTGCCAGCAGCTTTCCCCCGCGATACGAGCAGTACTTC; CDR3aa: CASSFPPRYEQYF
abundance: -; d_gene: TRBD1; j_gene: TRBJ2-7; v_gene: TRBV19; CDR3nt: TGTGCCAGTAGTAAGGGACAGGGAACCTCCTACGAGCAGTACTTC; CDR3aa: CASSKGQGTSYEQYF
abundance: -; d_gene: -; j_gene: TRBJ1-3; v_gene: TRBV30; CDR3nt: TGTGCCTGGAGTGTCCGGGGAAACACCATATATTTT; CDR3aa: CAWSVRGNTIYF
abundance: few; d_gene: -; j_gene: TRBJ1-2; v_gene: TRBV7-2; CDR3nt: TGTGCCAGCAGCTTAGTCGCGGGCTCGGGGGGCTACACCTTC; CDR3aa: CASSLVAGSGGYTF
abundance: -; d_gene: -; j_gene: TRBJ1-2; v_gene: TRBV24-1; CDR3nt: TGTGCCACCAGTGATCCGTCAACCGGGGACGGGGGTCGGGGCTACACCTTC; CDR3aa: CATSDPSTGDGGRGYTF
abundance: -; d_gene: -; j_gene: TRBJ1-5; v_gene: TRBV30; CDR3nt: TGTGCCTGGAGGGCAGGACAGCTTAGCAATCAGCCCCAGCATTTT; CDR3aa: CAWRAGQLSNQPQHF
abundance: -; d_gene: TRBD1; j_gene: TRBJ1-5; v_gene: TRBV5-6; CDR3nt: TGTGCCAGCAGCCGGACAGGGTTAGGTCAGCCCCAGCATTTT; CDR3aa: CASSRTGLGQPQHF
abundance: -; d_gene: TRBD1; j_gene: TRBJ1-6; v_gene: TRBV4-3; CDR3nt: TGCGCCAGCAGTAGGGACAGAAATTCACCCCTCCACTTT; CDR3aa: CASSRDRNSPLHF
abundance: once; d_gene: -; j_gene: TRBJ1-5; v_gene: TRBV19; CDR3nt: TGTGCCAGTAGTATAGTCCAGTATAGCAATCAGCCCCAGCATTTT; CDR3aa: CASSIVQYSNQPQHF
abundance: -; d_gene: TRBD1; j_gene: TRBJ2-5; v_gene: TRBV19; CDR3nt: TGTGCCAGTAGTAGAACCGGGACAGGGAGTAAGAGTGAGACCCAGTACTTC; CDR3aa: CASSRTGTGSKSETQYF
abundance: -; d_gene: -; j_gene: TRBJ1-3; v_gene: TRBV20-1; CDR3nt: TGCAGTGCTAGTGACGGGACACTTGGAAACACCATATATTTT; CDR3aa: CSASDGTLGNTIYF
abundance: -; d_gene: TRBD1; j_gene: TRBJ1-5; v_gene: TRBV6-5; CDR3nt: TGTGCCAGCAATCCAGGGGGTCAGCCCCAGCATTTT; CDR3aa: CASNPGGQPQHF
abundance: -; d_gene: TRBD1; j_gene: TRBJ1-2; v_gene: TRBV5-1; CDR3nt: TGCGCCAGCAGCTTGGCCGTTGGACAGGGGGACTATGGCTACACCTTC; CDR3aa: CASSLAVGQGDYGYTF
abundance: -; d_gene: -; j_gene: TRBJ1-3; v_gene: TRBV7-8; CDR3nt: TGTGCCAGCAGCCTACAGCTTGGAAACACCATATATTTT; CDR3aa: CASSLQLGNTIYF
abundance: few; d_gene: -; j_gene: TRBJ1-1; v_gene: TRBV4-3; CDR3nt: TGCGCCAGCAGCCAAGATCAGGGTTATAGCGAAGCTTTCTTT; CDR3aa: CASSQDQGYSEAFF
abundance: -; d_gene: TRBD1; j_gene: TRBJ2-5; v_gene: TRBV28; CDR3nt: TGTGCCAGCAGTGCACACGGGACAGCCTACCAAGAGACCCAGTACTTC; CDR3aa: CASSAHGTAYQETQYF
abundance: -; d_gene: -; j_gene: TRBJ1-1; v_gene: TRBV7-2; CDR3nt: TGTGCCAGCAGCTCTCAGGGTTGGGCCACTGAAGCTTTCTTT; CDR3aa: CASSSQGWATEAFF
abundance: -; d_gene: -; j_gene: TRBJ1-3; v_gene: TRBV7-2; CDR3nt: TGTGCCAGCAGCCCGAGGCCGGGGAACACCATATATTTT; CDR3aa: CASSPRPGNTIYF
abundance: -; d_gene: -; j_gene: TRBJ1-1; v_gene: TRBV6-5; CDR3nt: TGTGCCAGCAGTTACAGGGAGGGTAACACTGAAGCTTTCTTT; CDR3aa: CASSYREGNTEAFF
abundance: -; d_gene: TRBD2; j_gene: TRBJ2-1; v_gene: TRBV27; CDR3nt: TGTGCCAGCAGCTTTAGCGGGAGGGCCCCAGGGGAGCAGTTCTTC; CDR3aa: CASSFSGRAPGEQFF
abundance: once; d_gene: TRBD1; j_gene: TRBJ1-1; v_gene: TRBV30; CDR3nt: TGTGCCTGGACCCTCGAACCCAGGCGACAGGGGATGAACACTGAAGCTTTCTTT; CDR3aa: CAWTLEPRRQGMNTEAFF
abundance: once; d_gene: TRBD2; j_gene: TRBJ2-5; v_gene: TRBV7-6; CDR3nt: TGTGCCAGCAGCTTGGGGGCGGGAGGGTACCAAGAGACCCAGTACTTC; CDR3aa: CASSLGAGGYQETQYF
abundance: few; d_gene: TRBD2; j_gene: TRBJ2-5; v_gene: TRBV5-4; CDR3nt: TGTGCCAGCAGCTTGGGGCTAGCGGCCCTCCAAGAGACCCAGTACTTC; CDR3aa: CASSLGLAALQETQYF
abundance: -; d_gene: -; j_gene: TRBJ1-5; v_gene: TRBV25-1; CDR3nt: TGTGCCAGCAGTGCTCAGGGAGGGGTGTATCAGCCCCAGCATTTT; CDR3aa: CASSAQGGVYQPQHF
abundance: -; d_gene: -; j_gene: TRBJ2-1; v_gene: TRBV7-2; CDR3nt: TGTGCCAGCAGCCCCTATGCCTATGAGCAGTTCTTC; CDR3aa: CASSPYAYEQFF
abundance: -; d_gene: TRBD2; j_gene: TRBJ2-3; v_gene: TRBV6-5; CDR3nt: TGTGCCAGCAAACGGGAGGCGGCGGATACGCAGTATTTT; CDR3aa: CASKREAADTQYF
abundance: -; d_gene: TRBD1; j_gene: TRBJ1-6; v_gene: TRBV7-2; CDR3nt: TGTGCCAGCAGCTTGAGACAGGGGGCATCATATAATTCACCCCTCCACTTT; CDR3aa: CASSLRQGASYNSPLHF